Each of the 24 T cell receptor beta chains below was sequenced from the same sample in a study of naive and memory T cell subsets. Study outcomes and limitations: Especially in CD8 cells, naive repertoires contained a few larger clonotypes, possibly CD45RA-re-expressing memory cells.

Two oligonucleotides, mixed equimolar, formed the beta constant-region primer covering TRBC1 and TRBC2. Four rounds of PCR amplified the ligated cDNA using nested alpha and beta constant-region primers plus SP2. TCRdb recomputed calls from the UMI-ligation and nested PCR reads with MiXCR, one row per CDR3 protein. The sample contains 150,000 or so distinct CDR3 sequences, 22% of which appear only once. These receptors have no identified antigens. The specimen was naive CD4+ T cells from blood. The receptors were gathered from a human donor in good health.

A few counts support this clonotype. The V and J genes are TRBV9 and TRBJ1-2, with D perhaps matching TRBD1 (5 bases). Germline assignment: CDR1 SGDLS and CDR2 YYNGEE. V was shortened by 4 bases and J by 10 bases, with 11 bases between the two germline ends. The CDR3 is 11 amino acids. CDR3 sequence: CASSNTDIYTF. CDR3 bases: TGTGCCAGCAGCAATACGGACATCTACACCTTC.

This clonotype was found a few times. The CDR3 region has the DNA TGTGCCAGCACCTCCCCCGGGACTAGCGGAGCTCGGGGCGAGCAGTACTTC. Translating gives CASTSPGTSGARGEQYF. The V gene is TRBV7-9, the J gene TRBJ2-7, with TRBD2 identical over 11 bases. CDR1 and CDR2 from the germline V gene are SEHNR and FQNEAQ (reference sequence). Unmatched junction bases numbered 17, after V lost 7 bases and J lost 6 bases. CDR3 length: 17 amino acids.

In this sample, this clonotype turned up a few times. This chain joins TRBV29-1 and TRBJ2-1; tentative D call: TRBD2 (5 bases). Germline CDR1 SQVTM, CDR2 ANQGSEA. The CDR3 has 15 amino acids. The V and J ends lost 4 bases and 9 bases respectively, with 22 bases between them. The CDR3 bases are TGCAGCGTTGTCGTACGGAGGCGATTCGGGTTTGAGCAGTTCTTC. Its translation is CSVVVRRRFGFEQFF.

This clonotype has ten or more counts. The rearrangement links TRBV18 to TRBJ2-3, with no clear D. This CDR3 has 12 amino acids. CDR1 is KGHSH, CDR2 LQKENI, per germline. The V gene lost 3 bases and the J gene lost 3 bases, with 4 bases spanning the gap. CDR3 DNA sequence: TGTGCCAGCTCACCGCCGACAGATACGCAGTATTTT. Its protein is CASSPPTDTQYF.

This clonotype was observed a handful of times. The CDR3 is CSTRGMDNQPQHF. CDR3 nucleotides: TGCAGTACTCGGGGTATGGACAATCAGCCCCAGCATTTT. This rearrangement joins TRBV20-1 to TRBJ1-5; D gene unclear. Trimming removed 8 bases at V and 3 bases at J, with 14 bases between. CDR3 size: 13 residues. Germline V gene lookup returns CDR1 DFQATT and CDR2 SNEGSKA (reference sequence).

The chain combines TRBV6-2 or TRBV6-3 with TRBJ2-3; 16 bases agree with TRBD2. The germline V gene encodes CDR1 MNHEY and CDR2 SVGEGT. The CDR3 has 19 residues. After removal of 2 bases from V and 3 bases from J, the junction contained 8 bases not matched to a gene. DNA for the CDR3: TGTGCCAGCAGTTACGGGACTAGCGGGAGGGCCAGGTCGACAGATACGCAGTATTTT. The encoded protein is CASSYGTSGRARSTDTQYF.

The chain couples TRBV27 to TRBJ2-1; tentatively, D is TRBD1 (5 bases). The CDR3 consists of 14 residues. Germline V CDR1 and CDR2: MNHEY, SMNVEV (reference sequence). V was pared by 10 bases and J by 7 bases, with 20 bases between. For the CDR3, the DNA is TGTGCCACGACCGGTTATCAGGGTGGGAATGAGCAGTTCTTC. Translated, it gives CATTGYQGGNEQFF.

The chain employs TRBV6-2 or TRBV6-3 and TRBJ2-7; 13 positions match TRBD2. The CDR3 has 17 residues. The germline V gene encodes CDR1 MNHEY and CDR2 SVGEGT. Trimming cost V 6 bases and J 2 bases; bases outside gene matches: 10. CDR3 sequence reads: CASRQTPGLAGPYEQYF. The CDR3 bases are TGTGCCAGCAGGCAAACTCCGGGACTAGCGGGACCCTACGAGCAGTACTTC.

The rearrangement joins TRBV6-5 to TRBJ1-1; D is undetermined. V shed 5 bases and J shed 3 bases, with 10 bases lying between them. The germline gives CDR1 MNHEY, CDR2 SVGAGI. The CDR3 loop spans 13 amino acids. The DNA of the CDR3 is TGTGCCAGCAGTAACACGGGGTACACTGAAGCTTTCTTT. It specifies CASSNTGYTEAFF.

This clonotype was seen a few times. The chain joins TRBV10-3 to TRBJ2-3; TRBD2 might be the D (5 bases). In germline, CDR1 is ENHRY, CDR2 SYGVKD. CDR3 size: 12 residues. V lost 3 bases to trimming and J lost 4 bases, with 5 bases between them. The CDR3 spells CAISEAADTQYF. Here the CDR3 DNA reads TGTGCCATCAGTGAAGCGGCAGATACGCAGTATTTT.

The chain links TRBV7-9 to TRBJ1-5; 8 nucleotides match TRBD1. V dropped 4 bases and J dropped 2; count of bases not matched to a gene: 7. Germline V gives CDR1 SEHNR, CDR2 FQNEAQ (reference sequence). The CDR3 sequence is 16 residues long. DNA of the CDR3: TGTGCCAGCAGCTCTCAGGGGGCGCGTGGCAATCAGCCCCAGCATTTT. It is translated as CASSSQGARGNQPQHF.

In its sample, this clonotype was seen many times. This chain links TRBV5-3 with TRBJ2-6; TRBD1 matches at 11 bases. TRBV5-3 is an ORF, with its function uncertain. The CDR3 loop spans 19 amino acids. The trim removed 0 bases at V and 4 bases at J, leaving 9 bases unmatched. CDR3 protein: CARSLEERDRGSGANVLTF. For the CDR3, the DNA is TGTGCCAGAAGCTTGGAAGAGCGGGACAGGGGGTCCGGGGCCAACGTCCTGACTTTC.

This clonotype has at least ten counts. The J gene is TRBJ1-5, the V gene TRBV19; D gene uncertain. V was cut by 1 base and J by 3 bases, with 13 bases left in between. Germline CDR1 is LNHDA and CDR2 is SQIVND (reference sequence). This CDR3 has 16 amino acids. This chain's CDR3 is CASSIVTQTLNQPQHF. The CDR3 nucleotides are TGTGCCAGTAGTATAGTGACTCAGACCCTCAATCAGCCCCAGCATTTT.

This chain joins TRBV29-1 and TRBJ1-1; D is ambiguous. The CDR3 consists of 14 residues. V was pared by 4 bases and J by 1 base, with 13 bases between. Germline V gene sequence: CDR1 SQVTM, CDR2 ANQGSEA. DNA of the CDR3: TGCAGCGTTGTTAAACTAACAGCGAACACTGAAGCTTTCTTT. As protein: CSVVKLTANTEAFF.

The V gene is TRBV6-6, the J gene TRBJ2-7; 9 nucleotides agree with TRBD1. CDR1 is MNHNY and CDR2 is SVGAGI in the germline V gene (reference sequence). J gave up 3 bases and V 2 bases, and 5 bases lay outside the gene matches. This CDR3 spans 15 amino acids. In DNA, the CDR3 is TGTGCCAGCAGTTACGCGGGGACAGGGAACTACGAGCAGTACTTC. Its translation is CASSYAGTGNYEQYF.

This clonotype was detected many times. The V gene is TRBV29-1, the J gene TRBJ1-5, with 12 nucleotides matching TRBD1. The trim removed 6 bases at V and 4 bases at J, leaving 7 bases unmatched. The CDR3 has 15 residues. CDR1 and CDR2 from the germline V gene are SQVTM and ANQGSEA. CDR3: CSVSGTGGSNQPQHF. CDR3 in DNA: TGCAGCGTGTCTGGGACAGGGGGCTCGAATCAGCCCCAGCATTTT.

The rearrangement joins TRBV6-6 to TRBJ2-2; tentative D call: TRBD1 (6 bases). The length of the CDR3 is 17 residues. Germline V gives CDR1 MNHNY, CDR2 SVGAGI (reference sequence). The ends were cut back, 7 bases at V and 2 bases at J, with 20 bases in the middle. The CDR3 DNA is TGTGCCAGCACCGCCCTGGGGTCCGGGACAAACACCGGGGAGCTGTTTTTT. This gives the protein CASTALGSGTNTGELFF.

Only a few counts were recorded for this clonotype. The chain carries TRBV30 and TRBJ2-5; D unclear. Looked up from germline, CDR1 is GTSNPN and CDR2 is SVGIG (reference sequence). This CDR3 contains 13 residues. The V end lost 5 bases, the J end lost 3 bases, and 13 bases lay between the germline ends. The CDR3 protein is CAWAGNNKETQYF. The CDR3 DNA reads as TGTGCCTGGGCTGGGAACAATAAAGAGACCCAGTACTTC.

V and J are TRBV6-2 or TRBV6-3 and TRBJ2-1; TRBD2 agrees at 9 bases. Germline V gene data show CDR1 as MNHEY and CDR2 as SVGEGT. V lost 6 bases, J lost 6 bases, and 6 bases stayed unmatched. This CDR3 is 14 amino acids long. CDR3 in DNA: TGTGCCAGCAGCCCGGGACTAGCCCCCAATGAGCAGTTCTTC. Its protein is CASSPGLAPNEQFF.

This clonotype has more than one count but fewer than ten. The chain uses TRBV30 and TRBJ2-3; 7 bases match TRBD2. The V gene's germline CDR1 is GTSNPN and CDR2 SVGIG (reference sequence). This CDR3 contains 13 residues. V lost 5 bases, J lost 6 bases, and 8 bases stayed unmatched. The CDR3 protein is CAWEGGDRDTQYF. DNA for the CDR3: TGTGCCTGGGAGGGAGGGGATCGGGATACGCAGTATTTT.

CDR3 DNA: TGCAGTGCTATCAGTCAGACTAGCTACAATGAGCAGTTCTTC. It translates to CSAISQTSYNEQFF. This chain joins TRBV20-1 and TRBJ2-1; maybe TRBD2 (6 bases). Trimming removed 4 bases at V and 3 bases at J, with 13 bases between. In germline, CDR1 is DFQATT, CDR2 SNEGSKA (reference sequence). This CDR3 is 14 amino acids long.

This clonotype was seen a few times. The rearrangement joins TRBV19 to TRBJ1-1; D remains ambiguous. CDR3 length: 13 residues. In germline, CDR1 is LNHDA, CDR2 SQIVND (reference sequence). V gave up 5 bases and J gave up 1 base, with 8 bases separating them. The CDR3 nucleotides are TGTGCCAGTAGTGAAGTCGAGAACACTGAAGCTTTCTTT. It is translated as CASSEVENTEAFF.

This clonotype was detected only a few times. This chain connects TRBV3-1 to TRBJ2-7; TRBD2 agrees at 9 bases. The CDR3 contains 15 residues. V gave up 1 base and J gave up 2 bases; unmatched junction bases: 3. The germline V gene has CDR1 LGHDT and CDR2 YNNKEL (reference sequence). Written as DNA, the CDR3 is TGTGCCAGCAGCCAAGTTAGCGGGAGTCCCTACGAGCAGTACTTC. This sequence encodes CASSQVSGSPYEQYF.

This clonotype came up many times. The rearrangement joins TRBV11-2 to TRBJ2-3; 7 nucleotides line up with TRBD2. Germline CDR1 is SGHAT and CDR2 is FQNNGV. The V gene end was trimmed by 6 bases and the J gene end by 2 bases; junction bases not matched to a gene: 5. The CDR3 is 14 residues long. The CDR3 DNA reads TGTGCCAGCAGGGCTAGCGGAGCCACAGATACGCAGTATTTT. This gives the protein CASRASGATDTQYF. The full variable domain, completed using reference TRBV11-2 and TRBJ2-3, is EAGVAQSPRYKIIEKRQSVAFWCNPISGHATLYWYQQILGQGPKLLIQFQNNGVVDDSQLPKDRFSAERLKGVDSTLKIQPAKLEDSAVYLCASRASGATDTQYFGPGTRLTVL.